The text below deals with one TCR beta chain. Its antigen is currently unknown. V lost 5 bases and J lost 6; bases outside the gene matches: 8. The CDR3 covers 15 residues. Germline CDR1 is MNHNS and CDR2 is SASEGT. This record belongs to a study of cytomegalovirus exposure and HLA in healthy donors. Whole-study findings and limits: Among donors in an Asian-associated ancestry cluster, a later analysis reportedly found fewer N-insertions than the roughly 670-donor mean. Investigators reported more than 150 TCR beta chains as tied to cytomegalovirus. A link between a missense DCLRE1C variant and TCR beta V- and J-gene trimming emerged from a later analysis. Reportedly, cytomegalovirus status was diagnosed with high sensitivity and specificity.

Primers included in the PCR were 60 Vbeta and 13 Jbeta primers. Profiling relied on immunoSEQ multiplex PCR, and the TCRdb table lists in-frame clones only, not all of them. The sample holds under 200,000 clones; more than 80% are singletons and the top ten take around 6.7%. The rearrangement uses TRBV6-1 and TRBJ1-3, with TRBD1 matching 9 bases. The specimen sequenced was PBMCs. The sequence came from a woman in her thirties in good health and CMV-seropositive. The CDR3 DNA is TGTGCCAGCAGTCCGGGACAGGGCTCTTCAAACACCATATATTTT. It is translated as CASSPGQGSSNTIYF.